The sample holds many counts of the clone carrying this TCR beta chain. The antigen remains unidentified. Germline V gives CDR1 SGHRS, CDR2 YFSETQ. This CDR3 has 14 residues. V shed 4 bases and J 2 bases; nucleotides not matched to a gene: 5. The CDR3 regions of TCR beta were amplified from RNA transcripts. The primer set for the first-round RT-PCR of the TCR CDR3 was HTBI. In TCRdb, the multiplex PCR reads were re-called with MiXCR into one record per CDR3 protein. The data show under 600,000 distinct CDR3 sequences, roughly 15% seen once. This specimen comes from a study of T cells in Graves' hyperthyroidism and ophthalmopathy. The study, taken as a whole, reports: Ophthalmopathy was separated from stable hyperthyroidism by a 13 V-J model.

The origin of this receptor is a woman aged 40 to 55 with Graves' ophthalmopathy. The J gene is TRBJ1-1, the V gene TRBV5-1; TRBD1 matches 7 bases. Sample: blood. CDR3 residues: CASSQGEINTEAFF. The DNA of the CDR3 is TGCGCCAGCAGCCAGGGGGAGATAAACACTGAAGCTTTCTTT.